This passage covers 14 T cell receptor beta chains from one sample sequenced in a study of T-cell reconstitution after alpha-beta-depleted transplantation in children. Unique molecular identifiers were incorporated into the prepared TCRbeta library. TCRdb ran MiXCR on the PCR reads and lists one entry per CDR3 protein. The sample records just under 550,000 distinct CDR3 sequences, about 18% being singletons. This sample comprised PBMCs from the stem cell graft donor, obtained from the stem cell graft. The source of these receptors is a human donor who donated a stem cell graft to a child with acute lymphoblastic leukemia.

In its sample, this clonotype was seen a few times. The chain couples TRBV10-3 to TRBJ2-3; a weak D match, TRBD1 (6 bases). CDR3 length equals 13 residues. The V end lost 6 bases, the J end lost 4 bases, and 11 bases lay between the germline ends. From germline, CDR1 is ENHRY and CDR2 SYGVKD. The CDR3 sequence: CAISSGAADTQYF. For the CDR3, the DNA is TGTGCCATCAGCTCAGGGGCTGCAGATACGCAGTATTTT.

A few counts support this clonotype. CDR3 in amino acids: CASSLSGQGSENEQFF. The CDR3 DNA reads as TGTGCCAGCAGTTTATCTGGACAGGGGAGTGAGAATGAGCAGTTCTTC. The chain employs TRBV27 and TRBJ2-1, with TRBD1 identical over 9 bases. The length of the CDR3 is 16 residues. V lost 0 bases, J lost 7 bases, and 7 bases stayed unmatched. CDR1 is MNHEY and CDR2 is SMNVEV in the germline V gene (reference sequence).

The table lists this clonotype with a few counts. The chain couples TRBV10-1 to TRBJ2-5; 10 nucleotides line up with TRBD2. From germline, CDR1 is WNHNN and CDR2 SYGVQD (reference sequence). Germline trimming cut 1 base from V and 9 bases from J; bases unmatched to any gene: 8. The CDR3 is 15 amino acids. CDR3: CASSELAGGGFPQYF. DNA of the CDR3: TGCGCCAGCAGTGAGTTAGCGGGAGGCGGTTTTCCCCAGTACTTC.

This clonotype was picked up a small number of times. The genes are TRBV12-3 or TRBV12-4 and TRBJ1-1, with TRBD1 matching 7 bases. The CDR3 is 15 amino acids. Trimming removed 1 base from V and 3 bases from J; junction bases left unmatched: 5. The CDR3 DNA is TGTGCCAGCAGTTTAGGCTCAGGGGGGCACACTGAAGCTTTCTTT. This sequence encodes CASSLGSGGHTEAFF.

Here the CDR3 DNA reads TGCGCCAGCAGCCAAGCTCCGGGACAGGGGGCAGGAGGCTATAATTCACCCCTCCACTTT. Protein: CASSQAPGQGAGGYNSPLHF. This chain joins TRBV4-1 and TRBJ1-6; 12 positions match TRBD1. J was trimmed by 3 bases and V by 1 base; bases with no gene match: 10. The CDR3 consists of 20 residues. Germline values: CDR1 MGHRA, CDR2 YSYEKL.

The chain uses TRBV13 and TRBJ2-1; D might be TRBD1 (5 bases). V was clipped by 3 bases and J by 4 bases, with 10 bases between them. Germline V gene lookup returns CDR1 PRHDT and CDR2 FYEKMQ (reference sequence). The CDR3 loop spans 14 amino acids. DNA of the CDR3: TGTGCCAGCAGCTTCCCGGACAATTACAATGAGCAGTTCTTC. It encodes CASSFPDNYNEQFF. Variable domain in full (rest from reference TRBV13 and TRBJ2-1): AAGVIQSPRHLIKEKRETATLKCYPIPRHDTVYWYQQGPGQDPQFLISFYEKMQSDKGSIPDRFSAQQFSDYHSELNMSSLELGDSALYFCASSFPDNYNEQFFGPGTRLTVL.

V and J are TRBV29-1 and TRBJ2-3; 7 bases are a match to TRBD2. Germline CDR1 reads SQVTM; CDR2 reads ANQGSEA. The CDR3 is made up of 17 amino acids. J was trimmed by 2 bases and V by 3 bases; bases with no gene match: 14. In nucleotides, the CDR3 is TGCAGCGTTGACTTAGAGCGGCGACTAGCAGACACAGATACGCAGTATTTT. It codes for CSVDLERRLADTDTQYF.

This clonotype was counted between two and nine times. The rearrangement joins TRBV11-1 to TRBJ2-4; TRBD1 agrees at 9 bases. Trimming removed 0 bases from V and 4 bases from J; junction bases left unmatched: 13. CDR3 length equals 19 residues. The germline V gene has CDR1 SGHAT and CDR2 FQDESV (reference sequence). CDR3 in DNA: TGTGCCAGCAGCTTAGCGACACCGGGACAGGGAGGCTCAAAAAACATTCAGTACTTC. This translates into CASSLATPGQGGSKNIQYF.

There are a few counts of this clonotype. The rearrangement links TRBV12-3 or TRBV12-4 to TRBJ2-2; 8 bases are shared with TRBD2. With V trimmed by 4 bases and J by 3 bases, 7 bases remained unmatched. The CDR3 is 16 residues long. The chain's CDR3 is CASSSAGGGYTGELFF. The CDR3 coding sequence is TGTGCCAGCAGTTCGGCGGGAGGCGGATACACCGGGGAGCTGTTTTTT.

The chain uses TRBV9 and TRBJ2-3; no firm D call. Germline V gene sequence: CDR1 SGDLS, CDR2 YYNGEE. CDR3 size: 15 residues. The ends were cut back, 0 bases at V and 1 base at J, with 9 bases in the middle. Written as DNA, the CDR3 is TGTGCCAGCAGCGTAGCCCCGGACGGCACAGATACGCAGTATTTT. This sequence encodes CASSVAPDGTDTQYF.

CDR3 sequence reads: CASSLYGNELFF. As DNA, the CDR3 is TGTGCCAGCAGTTTATACGGGAACGAGCTGTTTTTT. The gene calls are TRBV27 and TRBJ2-2; TRBD2 is a possible D gene (5 bases). Germline-derived CDR1 and CDR2 are MNHEY and SMNVEV (reference sequence). V lost 1 base and J 11 bases, leaving 8 bases between the germline ends. The CDR3 extends over 12 amino acids.

This clonotype has only a few counts. V and J are TRBV25-1 and TRBJ2-5; D remains ambiguous. Germline CDR1 MGHDK, CDR2 SYGVNS. The CDR3 sequence is 17 residues long. The V end was cut by 0 bases, the J end by 5 bases, with 19 bases between. The CDR3 nucleotides read TGTGCCAGCAGTGAATACTTTGGATCCACAGAGATGGAGACCCAGTACTTC. It yields the protein CASSEYFGSTEMETQYF.

Here the CDR3 DNA reads TGTGCCAGCAGCTTAGGCGCAGGCCGAGACTATGGCTACACCTTC. Amino acid sequence: CASSLGAGRDYGYTF. The rearrangement joins TRBV7-8 to TRBJ1-2; D gene uncertain. Between the trimmed V and J ends, which lost 1 base and 3 bases, there was a span of 12 bases. Germline assignment: CDR1 SGHVS and CDR2 FQNEAQ. The CDR3 contains 15 residues.

This clonotype was seen a few times. Written as DNA, the CDR3 is TGCGCCAGCAGCTTCGGGACTAGCTTGCCCTACAATGAGCAGTTCTTC. This sequence encodes CASSFGTSLPYNEQFF. The rearrangement links TRBV5-1 to TRBJ2-1; TRBD2 aligns across 9 bases. This CDR3 has 16 amino acids. The germline gives CDR1 SGHRS, CDR2 YFSETQ. Losses at the gene ends were 2 bases for V and 2 bases for J; bases not matched to a gene: 5.